The entry below gives a single T cell receptor (beta chain) sequence along with its context. This sample stems from a study of CD8 T cells in Susac syndrome. When the RNA was reverse transcribed, random hexamers were used with an input of 0.5 to 1 ug. Each CDR3 protein gets one entry after TCRdb re-called the immunoSEQ multiplex PCR reads with MiXCR. In the table there are roughly 120,000 distinct CDR3 sequences, more than 85% of which are singletons. The CDR3 loop spans 12 amino acids. J lost 3 bases, V lost 10 bases, and 3 bases had no gene match. The clonotype was recovered from a human donor with multiple sclerosis. The V call is TRBV12-3 or TRBV12-4, the J call TRBJ1-5; 7 bases align to TRBD1. The sample consisted of CD8+ T cells from PBMCs. The CDR3 region is CAIGTANQPQHF. In nucleotides, the CDR3 is TGTGCCATCGGGACAGCCAATCAGCCCCAGCATTTT.